These 28 T cell receptor beta chains originate from one sample sequenced in a study of T cell responses to AZD1222 COVID-19 vaccine. Assay: immunoSEQ multiplex PCR; the TCRdb copy retains only in-frame clones and omits some. The sample carries approximately 110,000 clones, around 95% recorded once. The sequencing used peripheral blood, collected on day 0 of AZD1222 vaccination. These receptors were obtained from an adult in good health.

This clone was found a few times. This chain joins TRBV9 and TRBJ2-2, with D perhaps TRBD2 (6 bases). Trimming removed 1 base at V and 6 bases at J, with 10 bases between. This CDR3 spans 14 amino acids. The germline gives CDR1 SGDLS, CDR2 YYNGEE. CDR3 loop: CASSVTGVAGELFF. The DNA for the CDR3 is TGTGCCAGCAGCGTAACGGGGGTGGCCGGGGAGCTGTTTTTT.

The chain is built from TRBV19 and TRBJ1-1; 8 positions agree with TRBD1. CDR3 length equals 16 residues. V lost 9 bases to trimming and J lost 3 bases; unmatched junction nucleotides: 15. The germline CDR1 and CDR2 sequences are LNHDA and SQIVND (reference sequence). The DNA of the CDR3 is TGTGCCAGAGGGAGAGACAGGGGTATTTTGGACACTGAAGCTTTCTTT. It translates to CARGRDRGILDTEAFF.

This rearrangement joins TRBV18 to TRBJ1-1, with D hard to call. The CDR3 has 14 amino acids. In germline, CDR1 is KGHSH, CDR2 LQKENI. Trimming stripped 0 bases from V and 0 bases from J, with 5 bases between. The CDR3 nucleotides read TGTGCCAGCTCACCACCCGGCATGAACACTGAAGCTTTCTTT. Its protein is CASSPPGMNTEAFF. Based on the CDR3 plus reference TRBV18 and TRBJ1-1, the full variable domain is NAGVMQNPRHLVRRRGQEARLRCSPMKGHSHVYWYRQLPEEGLKFMVYLQKENIIDESGMPKERFSAEFPKEGPSILRIQQVVRGDSAAYFCASSPPGMNTEAFFGQGTRLTVV.

The CDR3 loop reads CASSRLDRGRTNYGYTF. The CDR3 coding sequence is TGTGCCAGCAGCCGCTTAGACAGGGGGCGTACTAACTATGGCTACACCTTC. J is TRBJ1-2 and V is TRBV28, with 10 bases lining up with TRBD1. The CDR3 covers 17 residues. Germline assignment: CDR1 MDHEN and CDR2 SYDVKM. Trimming removed 6 bases from V and 0 bases from J; junction bases left unmatched: 10.

The genes are TRBV9 and TRBJ2-1; D ambiguous. This CDR3 region has 13 residues. Per the germline V gene, CDR1 is SGDLS and CDR2 is YYNGEE. Between the trimmed V and J ends, which lost 0 bases and 6 bases, there was a span of 7 bases. Written as DNA, the CDR3 is TGTGCCAGCAGCGTAGGCCCGTCCAATGAGCAGTTCTTC. Translation: CASSVGPSNEQFF. Supplemented by reference TRBV9 and TRBJ2-1, the full variable domain reads DSGVTQTPKHLITATGQRVTLRCSPRSGDLSVYWYQQSLDQGLQFLIQYYNGEERAKGNILERFSAQQFPDLHSELNLSSLELGDSALYFCASSVGPSNEQFFGPGTRLTVL.

In DNA, the CDR3 is TGTGCCATCAGTGAACGGGACAACCAAGAGACCCAGTACTTC. Its translation is CAISERDNQETQYF. The chain has TRBV10-3 and TRBJ2-5; tentatively, D is TRBD1 (6 bases). This CDR3 has 14 residues. The germline V and J ends were trimmed by 3 bases and 0 bases, with 8 bases remaining between them. CDR1 ENHRY and CDR2 SYGVKD come from the germline V gene.

V gene TRBV24-1 combines with J gene TRBJ1-5; D is possibly TRBD1 (6 bases). Per germline, CDR1 KGHDR and CDR2 SFDVKD. V lost 4 bases and J 7 bases, leaving 16 bases between the germline ends. There are 15 residues in the CDR3. CDR3 protein: CATSDPGAGEQPQHF. The CDR3 nucleotides read TGTGCCACCAGTGACCCAGGGGCAGGTGAACAGCCCCAGCATTTT.

The V call is TRBV7-9, the J call TRBJ2-5; TRBD1 aligns across 7 bases. The J segment lost 5 bases and the V segment lost 5 bases, leaving 14 bases of the junction unmatched. CDR1 and CDR2 (germline): SEHNR, FQNEAQ (reference sequence). The CDR3 totals 16 residues. CDR3 protein: CASSPINGQAGETQYF. The CDR3 nucleotides read TGTGCCAGCAGCCCGATAAATGGACAGGCTGGTGAGACCCAGTACTTC.

The gene calls are TRBV11-2 and TRBJ1-1; 7 positions match TRBD1. Germline CDR1 is SGHAT and CDR2 is FQNNGV. CDR3 length equals 14 residues. Trimming cost V 3 bases and J 8 bases; bases outside gene matches: 9. Here the CDR3 DNA reads TGTGCCAGCAGCTTCGGGACAGCACTCACGGAAGCTTTCTTT. Translated, it gives CASSFGTALTEAFF.

V usage is TRBV19 and J usage is TRBJ2-1; 8 bases agree with TRBD1. V lost 7 bases and J lost 5; bases outside the gene matches: 7. The CDR3 runs 14 residues. CDR1 and CDR2 from the germline V gene are LNHDA and SQIVND (reference sequence). The CDR3 DNA is TGTGCCAGTACCCTGGACAGGGCTAACAATGAGCAGTTCTTC. Amino acid sequence: CASTLDRANNEQFF.

The chain combines TRBV4-3 with TRBJ1-1; D not resolved. Trimming removed 3 bases at V and 3 bases at J, with 8 bases between. Germline lookup yields CDR1 LGHNA and CDR2 YSLEER. This CDR3 spans 13 amino acids. CDR3 amino acids: CASSQDGDTEAFF. DNA of the CDR3: TGCGCCAGCAGCCAGGACGGGGACACTGAAGCTTTCTTT.

The chain uses TRBV3-1 (or the pseudogene TRBV3-2) and TRBJ2-2; TRBD2 matches at 8 bases. Germline CDR1 LGHDT, CDR2 YNNKEL (reference sequence). After removal of 2 bases from V and 7 bases from J, the junction contained 12 bases not matched to a gene. This CDR3 spans 17 amino acids. CDR3 amino acids: CASSQLKSAGVGGELFF. As DNA, the CDR3 is TGTGCCAGCAGCCAACTTAAGTCAGCGGGAGTAGGCGGGGAGCTGTTTTTT.

V gene TRBV6-5 combines with J gene TRBJ1-3; 9 bases line up with TRBD1. Losses at the gene ends were 6 bases for V and 4 bases for J; bases not matched to a gene: 4. This CDR3 is built from 14 residues. Germline CDR1 and CDR2: MNHEY and SVGAGI. The CDR3 DNA reads TGTGCCAGCAGCCGGGACAGGGCGGGAAACACCATATATTTT. It is translated as CASSRDRAGNTIYF.

The CDR3 DNA sequence: TGTGCCAGCAGCGTGAGACAGTCCTATGGCTACACCTTC. Amino acids: CASSVRQSYGYTF. V usage is TRBV9 and J usage is TRBJ1-2; D may be TRBD1 (5 bases). CDR1 and CDR2 from the germline V gene are SGDLS and YYNGEE. V was clipped by 2 bases and J by 4 bases, with 9 bases between them. The CDR3 covers 13 residues.

With respect to this clone: Other DNA sequences within the sample encode an identical CDR3. The chain recombines TRBV18 with TRBJ1-1; tentative D call: TRBD1 (5 bases). Trimming took 3 bases from V and 1 from J, leaving 6 bases between them. CDR3 length: 13 residues. Germline V gene data show CDR1 as KGHSH and CDR2 as LQKENI. CDR3 region: CASSPQGNTEAFF. The CDR3 nucleotides read TGTGCCAGCTCACCCCAGGGGAACACTGAAGCTTTCTTT.

This chain connects TRBV28 to TRBJ2-2, with a weak D call TRBD1 (6 bases). Germline CDR1 reads MDHEN; CDR2 reads SYDVKM. V lost 10 bases and J 9 bases, leaving 27 bases between the germline ends. The CDR3 runs 16 residues. The CDR3 coding sequence is TGTGCCACCGCCCTCTCGGGACAACCACACCGGAGGGAGCTGTTTTTT. Protein product: CATALSGQPHRRELFF. Full variable domain (missing parts from reference TRBV28 and TRBJ2-2): DVKVTQSSRYLVKRTGEKVFLECVQDMDHENMFWYRQDPGLGLRLIYFSYDVKMKEKGDIPEGYSVSREKKERFSLILESASTNQTSMYLCATALSGQPHRRELFFGEGSRLTVL.

The J gene is TRBJ1-5, the V gene TRBV19; 8 nucleotides align to TRBD1. Per the germline V gene, CDR1 is LNHDA and CDR2 is SQIVND (reference sequence). V gave up 3 bases and J gave up 5 bases; unmatched junction bases: 0. The CDR3 has 13 residues. CDR3 protein: CASSMDRDQPQHF. The DNA of the CDR3 is TGTGCCAGTAGTATGGACAGGGATCAGCCCCAGCATTTT.

The CDR3 spells CASSLFRPGPHTF. In DNA form, the CDR3 reads TGTGCCAGCAGTTTATTCCGACCGGGACCGCACACCTTC. The chain couples TRBV28 to TRBJ1-2, with D perhaps TRBD1 (5 bases). This CDR3 has 13 amino acids. Deletions cut 1 base from V and 12 bases from J, with 15 bases between. CDR1 is MDHEN, CDR2 SYDVKM, per germline.

The gene calls are TRBV19 and TRBJ2-1; 7 bases fit TRBD2. Germline values: CDR1 LNHDA, CDR2 SQIVND (reference sequence). Trimming at V came to 1 base and at J to 8 bases, leaving 14 bases not matched to a gene. The length of the CDR3 is 17 residues. CDR3 nucleotides: TGTGCCAGTAGTATAGTCCTCGGCAGCGGGACTGGCCATGAGCAGTTCTTC. This sequence encodes CASSIVLGSGTGHEQFF.

This chain connects TRBV10-3 to TRBJ1-2; weak D call: TRBD1 (5 bases). The germline V gene encodes CDR1 ENHRY and CDR2 SYGVKD. The CDR3 loop spans 16 amino acids. V dropped 0 bases and J dropped 7 bases, with 18 bases sitting between them. The CDR3 sequence: CAISESGAIVSSGYTF. The CDR3 DNA follows: TGTGCCATCAGTGAGTCAGGGGCAATCGTATCCAGTGGCTACACCTTC.

This sequence joins TRBV7-9 and TRBJ1-3; tentatively, D is TRBD1 (5 bases). Looked up from germline, CDR1 is SEHNR and CDR2 is FQNEAQ (reference sequence). This CDR3 has 16 amino acids. The germline V and J ends were trimmed by 2 bases and 0 bases, with 11 bases remaining between them. The CDR3 here is CASSLIGTGSGNTIYF. CDR3 coding DNA: TGTGCCAGCAGCTTAATAGGGACCGGCTCTGGAAACACCATATATTTT.

This clone occurred once. The chain recombines TRBV19 with TRBJ2-2; 12 nucleotides align to TRBD2. The CDR3 extends over 18 amino acids. Unmatched junction bases numbered 10, after V lost 1 base and J lost 7 bases. Germline V lookup: CDR1 LNHDA, CDR2 SQIVND (reference sequence). The CDR3 sequence: CASSIAPLAGGRIGELFF. The CDR3 coding sequence is TGTGCCAGTAGTATAGCGCCACTAGCGGGGGGCCGTATCGGGGAGCTGTTTTTT.

The table lists this clone with a few counts. This CDR3 reads CASLLAATSGRSDTGELFF. The CDR3 DNA is TGCGCCAGCCTTCTAGCGGCGACTAGCGGGAGGAGCGACACCGGGGAGCTGTTTTTT. The chain joins TRBV10-1 to TRBJ2-2, with 13 positions matching TRBD2. The CDR3 extends over 19 amino acids. After removal of 8 bases from V and 3 bases from J, the junction contained 15 bases not matched to a gene. Germline assignment: CDR1 WNHNN and CDR2 SYGVQD (reference sequence).

The rearrangement joins TRBV28 to TRBJ2-7; 7 bases are shared with TRBD1. CDR3 size: 12 residues. The germline CDR1 and CDR2 sequences are MDHEN and SYDVKM. The V gene end was trimmed by 10 bases and the J gene end by 9 bases; junction bases not matched to a gene: 12. The CDR3 sequence is CATNWAGGRQYF. As DNA, the CDR3 is TGTGCCACCAATTGGGCAGGGGGTCGGCAGTACTTC.

This clone was found once. The chain combines TRBV5-6 with TRBJ1-1, with TRBD1 identical over 10 bases. The J segment lost 4 bases and the V segment lost 3 bases, leaving 9 bases of the junction unmatched. The CDR3 consists of 16 residues. Germline assignment: CDR1 SGHDT and CDR2 YYEEEE. CDR3 DNA sequence: TGTGCCAGCAGCTGGGGACCGACAGGGGGCGGCACTGAAGCTTTCTTT. It translates to CASSWGPTGGGTEAFF.

This clone was seen just once. The chain links TRBV12-3 or TRBV12-4 to TRBJ1-2, with 9 bases fitting TRBD1. V was pared by 6 bases and J by 4 bases, with 3 bases of the junction left unmatched. CDR3 length: 13 residues. As DNA, the CDR3 is TGTGCCAGCAGCCGGGACAGGGCCTATGGCTACACCTTC. Encoded protein: CASSRDRAYGYTF.

The gene calls are TRBV7-2 and TRBJ1-2; TRBD1 is a possible D gene (5 bases). CDR1 and CDR2 (germline): SGHTA, FQGNSA. The CDR3 has 12 residues. V dropped 1 base and J dropped 6 bases, with 6 bases sitting between them. CDR3 amino acids: CASSLEGNGYTF. CDR3 DNA sequence: TGTGCCAGCAGCTTAGAGGGGAATGGCTACACCTTC.

This clone has only one observation. The chain combines TRBV5-1 with TRBJ1-1; the match to TRBD1 covers 7 bases. The V gene's germline CDR1 is SGHRS and CDR2 YFSETQ. V was pared by 1 base and J by 0 bases, with 9 bases of the junction left unmatched. The CDR3 is 17 residues long. The CDR3 protein is CASSLRQGTRMNTEAFF. The CDR3 region has the DNA TGCGCCAGCAGCTTGAGACAGGGTACTCGCATGAACACTGAAGCTTTCTTT.